The following is a TCR beta chain sequence with its context. The authors' processing: Amplification from reference gene primers served as the basis for estimated nucleated cell counts. Repertoires were generated with immunoSEQ multiplex PCR, while TCRdb's copy carries only in-frame clones and drops some. V and J calls and clone size are those listed in that table; D and trimming were worked out from the DNA. Of fewer than 200,000 clones listed, over 75% are singletons. V dropped 6 bases and J dropped 9 bases, with 15 bases sitting between them. This CDR3 has 14 amino acids. Germline V gene sequence: CDR1 ENHRY, CDR2 SYGVKD. The sample comes from a study of blood T cell repertoires in COVID-19. Overall study context: Sources were T cells, B-cell-depleted T cells, or PBMCs; the material itself was cDNA or gDNA.

This TCR came from a woman aged 18-30 years who had recovered from COVID-19. The chain joins TRBV10-3 to TRBJ1-6; D gene ambiguous. The sequenced material came from PBMCs or T cells enriched from blood (not recorded which). The CDR3 DNA sequence: TGTGCCATCAGGGCGGGAAATTCGGGTTCACCCCTCCACTTT. Encoded protein: CAIRAGNSGSPLHF.